Sequencing of this TCR beta chain was carried out in a study of blood T cell repertoires in COVID-19. Method: immunoSEQ multiplex PCR; TCRdb's copy keeps in-frame clones and lacks some. The data hold around 78,000 clones, with approximately 90% observed a single time. Researchers sorted participants into cohorts using their self-reported clinical history. The receptor's source is a woman aged 50 to 65 with acute COVID-19. The specimen sequenced was PBMCs or T cells enriched from blood (not recorded which).

The CDR3 loop is CASGSFYNEQFF. DNA of the CDR3: TGTGCCAGCGGGAGTTTCTACAATGAGCAGTTCTTC. The genes are TRBV11-3 and TRBJ2-1; TRBD2 might be the D (5 bases). The V gene lost 8 bases and the J gene lost 3 bases, with 8 bases spanning the gap. The CDR3 length is 12 residues. Germline CDR1 is SGHNT and CDR2 is YENEEA.